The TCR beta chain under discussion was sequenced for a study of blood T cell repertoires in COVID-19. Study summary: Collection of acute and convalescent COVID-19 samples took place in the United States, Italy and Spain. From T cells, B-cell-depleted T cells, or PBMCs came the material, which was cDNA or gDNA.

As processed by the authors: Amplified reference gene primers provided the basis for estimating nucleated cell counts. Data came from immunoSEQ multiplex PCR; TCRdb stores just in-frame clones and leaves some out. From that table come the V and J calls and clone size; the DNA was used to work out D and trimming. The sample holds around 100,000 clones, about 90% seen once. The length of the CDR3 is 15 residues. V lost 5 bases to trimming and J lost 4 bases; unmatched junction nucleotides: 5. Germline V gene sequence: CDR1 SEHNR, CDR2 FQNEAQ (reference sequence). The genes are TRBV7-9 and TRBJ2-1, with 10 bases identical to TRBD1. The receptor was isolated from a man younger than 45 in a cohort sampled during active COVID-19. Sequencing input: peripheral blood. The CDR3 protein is CASSTGTGEYNEQFF. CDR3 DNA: TGTGCCAGCAGCACCGGGACAGGGGAGTACAATGAGCAGTTCTTC.